Each of the 28 T cell receptor beta chains below was sequenced from the same sample in a study of human T cells and chemical hapten exposure. One entry per CDR3 protein, called by TCRdb with MiXCR from the RACE reads. The sample carries approximately 100,000 distinct CDR3 sequences, approximately 11% recorded once. The sample's time point: patch test 1, 2 weeks after DPC sensitization. The treatment: therapeutic diphenylcyclopropenone sensitization with weekly scalp DPC. The material sequenced was whole blood, taken in connection with sensitization to the hapten diphenylcyclopropenone (DPC). The receptors come from a woman in her forties with alopecia areata. Some clones in this sample may be carry-over from other donors' samples.

Regarding this clonotype: With a much larger clone just one base away, this may be a read error. The CDR3 does not close with the conserved phenylalanine or tryptophan, likely indicating a read error. The limits of the CDR3 on the DNA are not certain, so only TCRdb's listed CDR3 is given. The V gene is TRBV21-1, the J gene TRBJ2-1. TRBV21-1 corresponds to a pseudogene. The CDR3 is 18 amino acids in total, end residues counted. The CDR3 protein is CASSTPLPASGNYNEQFY.

This clonotype was picked up a small number of times. This sequence joins TRBV6-2 or TRBV6-3 and TRBJ2-1; unclear D gene. Trimming removed 7 bases from V and 8 bases from J, with 9 bases in between. The V gene's germline CDR1 is MNHEY and CDR2 SVGEGT. This CDR3 has 11 amino acids. The CDR3, as DNA: TGTGCCAGCACCACGTGGGATGAGCAGTTCTTC. Translated, it gives CASTTWDEQFF.

The chain links TRBV5-1 to TRBJ2-5; 8 bases are a match to TRBD2. Germline values: CDR1 SGHRS, CDR2 YFSETQ. J was trimmed by 5 bases and V by 4 bases; bases with no gene match: 10. The CDR3 consists of 15 residues. The CDR3 DNA is TGCGCCAGCAGCCCGACTAGCGTCGAGGGGGAGACCCAGTACTTC. Its translation: CASSPTSVEGETQYF.

Ten or more counts support this clonotype. The gene calls are TRBV4-3 and TRBJ2-5; D might be TRBD2 (5 bases). CDR1 and CDR2 (germline): LGHNA, YSLEER. V lost 2 bases and J lost 2, with 18 bases in between. This CDR3 comprises 17 residues. The CDR3 reads CASSQSPPGSPQETQYF. The CDR3 DNA is TGCGCCAGCAGCCAATCCCCGCCGGGATCTCCGCAAGAGACCCAGTACTTC.

The genes are TRBV14 and TRBJ2-2, with 7 bases fitting TRBD2. J lost 4 bases, V lost 0 bases, and 8 bases had no gene match. CDR1 is SGHDN and CDR2 is FVKESK in the germline V gene. This CDR3 contains 17 residues. CDR3 amino acids: CASSQDLRLARTGELFF. Written as DNA, the CDR3 is TGTGCCAGCAGCCAAGATCTCAGACTAGCCCGCACCGGGGAGCTGTTTTTT.

This clonotype was observed many times. This chain links TRBV7-3 with TRBJ1-2, with D possibly being TRBD1 (6 bases). Germline V CDR1 and CDR2: SGHTA, FQGTGA. Trimming left V 2 bases short and J 8 bases short, with 12 bases between. This CDR3 has 13 residues. The DNA of the CDR3 is TGTGCCAGCAGCTTACAACAGGGAGGAGGCTACACCTTC. Translated: CASSLQQGGGYTF.

As concerns this clonotype: With a much larger clone just one base away, this may be a read error. The rearrangement links TRBV12-3 or TRBV12-4 to TRBJ2-2; 11 bases are shared with TRBD1. This CDR3 is 15 amino acids long. J was trimmed by 7 bases and V by 6 bases; bases with no gene match: 7. CDR3 amino acids: CASSAGTGGIGELFF. DNA for the CDR3: TGTGCCAGCAGCGCCGGGACAGGGGGGATCGGGGAGCTGTTTTTT.

This clonotype showed up many times. This chain uses TRBV7-9 with TRBJ1-2, with 7 bases matching TRBD1. Germline values: CDR1 SEHNR, CDR2 FQNEAQ (reference sequence). J was trimmed by 4 bases and V by 1 base; bases with no gene match: 9. This CDR3 has 16 residues. CDR3 amino acids: CASSLGLQGQIYGYTF. For the CDR3, the DNA is TGTGCCAGCAGCTTAGGTCTCCAGGGACAGATCTATGGCTACACCTTC.

This clonotype has just a few counts. The rearrangement links TRBV19 to TRBJ2-3; D is perhaps TRBD2 (5 bases). Germline V lookup: CDR1 LNHDA, CDR2 SQIVND (reference sequence). Trimming took 9 bases from V and 0 from J, leaving 19 bases between them. This CDR3 has 16 amino acids. The CDR3 protein is CASKSRGAVSTDTQYF. CDR3 nucleotide sequence: TGTGCCAGCAAGAGCCGAGGAGCGGTCAGCACAGATACGCAGTATTTT.

The rearrangement links TRBV12-3 or TRBV12-4 to TRBJ1-1; 8 bases line up with TRBD1. V lost 6 bases and J lost 10; bases outside the gene matches: 13. There are 14 residues in the CDR3. The DNA of the CDR3 is TGTGCCAGCAGCCACGGACAGGGCTTATTCGGAGCTTTCTTT. This encodes CASSHGQGLFGAFF.

At least ten counts were recorded for this clonotype. CDR3 coding DNA: TGTGCCAGTAGGAAACCAGGACAGTCTTATGGCTACACCTTC. Its protein product is CASRKPGQSYGYTF. The genes are TRBV19 and TRBJ1-2; perhaps TRBD1 as D (6 bases). The germline CDR1 and CDR2 sequences are LNHDA and SQIVND (reference sequence). This CDR3 has 14 amino acids. Trimming shortened V by 6 bases and J by 5 bases, and 16 bases separated the two germline ends.

This clonotype was seen at least ten times. The V call is TRBV11-2, the J call TRBJ2-5; 7 bases are shared with TRBD2. CDR3 length: 16 amino acids. Germline assignment: CDR1 SGHAT and CDR2 FQNNGV. V shed 3 bases, J shed 2 bases, and the junction held 9 bases outside the gene matches. CDR3: CASSFRRGKGQETQYF. CDR3 nucleotide sequence: TGTGCCAGCAGCTTTAGGCGGGGGAAGGGGCAAGAGACCCAGTACTTC.

This clonotype is medium-sized within its sample. The rearrangement links TRBV13 to TRBJ2-5; TRBD2 is a possible D gene (6 bases). V gave up 1 base and J gave up 1 base, with 19 bases separating them. The CDR3 loop spans 18 amino acids. Germline V gives CDR1 PRHDT, CDR2 FYEKMQ (reference sequence). CDR3 sequence reads: CASSLVDSWRDGQETQYF. Here the CDR3 DNA reads TGTGCCAGCAGCTTAGTTGATAGCTGGCGGGACGGCCAAGAGACCCAGTACTTC.

This clonotype came up many times. The genes are TRBV5-1 and TRBJ1-1, with D possibly being TRBD1 (6 bases). The germline CDR1 and CDR2 sequences are SGHRS and YFSETQ. The V end lost 4 bases, the J end lost 5 bases, and 12 bases lay between the germline ends. This CDR3 has 13 amino acids. The CDR3 sequence: CASSRHRDTEAFF. CDR3 DNA: TGCGCCAGCAGCCGGCACAGGGATACTGAAGCTTTCTTT.

The rearrangement links TRBV7-2 to TRBJ2-2; 13 bases line up with TRBD2. V lost 4 bases to trimming and J lost 5 bases; unmatched junction nucleotides: 13. Germline V gene lookup returns CDR1 SGHTA and CDR2 FQGNSA. The CDR3 runs 19 residues. The CDR3 sequence is CASSSKAGLAGEGTGELFF. For the CDR3, the DNA is TGTGCCAGCAGCTCCAAAGCCGGACTAGCGGGAGAAGGAACCGGGGAGCTGTTTTTT.

This clonotype has a handful of counts. This sequence joins TRBV7-2 and TRBJ2-7; D call uncertain. The germline gives CDR1 SGHTA, CDR2 FQGNSA. CDR3 length equals 16 residues. V lost 0 bases to trimming and J lost 6 bases, with 18 bases between them. CDR3 sequence reads: CASSLARTLSASEQYF. The CDR3 bases are TGTGCCAGCAGCTTAGCGCGGACCCTTTCAGCATCCGAGCAGTACTTC.

The CDR3 sequence: CASSLWGQGPNTEAFF. The CDR3 coding sequence is TGTGCCAGCAGTTTGTGGGGACAGGGACCGAACACTGAAGCTTTCTTT. J is TRBJ1-1 and V is TRBV5-6; 9 bases match TRBD1. V gave up 5 bases and J gave up 1 base; unmatched junction bases: 9. Per germline, CDR1 SGHDT and CDR2 YYEEEE. This CDR3 has 16 residues. Looking up the rest from reference TRBV5-6 and TRBJ1-1 gives the full variable domain: DAGVTQSPTHLIKTRGQQVTLRCSPKSGHDTVSWYQQALGQGPQFIFQYYEEEERQRGNFPDRFSGHQFPNYSSELNVNALLLGDSALYLCASSLWGQGPNTEAFFGQGTRLTVV.

In this sample, this clonotype turned up a few times. The rearrangement joins TRBV18 to TRBJ1-2; 8 bases line up with TRBD1. CDR1 is KGHSH, CDR2 LQKENI, per germline. The CDR3 sequence is 13 residues long. V dropped 8 bases and J dropped 8; count of bases not matched to a gene: 10. The CDR3 DNA is TGTGCCAGCAAACTCCAGACAGGGGACGGCTACACCTTC. This sequence encodes CASKLQTGDGYTF.

This clonotype showed up just a few times. The chain carries TRBV9 and TRBJ1-1, with 8 bases fitting TRBD1. J was trimmed by 6 bases and V by 5 bases; bases with no gene match: 6. Germline V gene lookup returns CDR1 SGDLS and CDR2 YYNGEE. The CDR3 consists of 13 residues. CDR3 loop: CASSQTGAAEAFF. DNA for the CDR3: TGTGCCAGCAGTCAGACAGGGGCGGCTGAAGCTTTCTTT.

This clonotype was seen a few times. V gene TRBV27 combines with J gene TRBJ2-2, with D perhaps matching TRBD2 (5 bases). Trimming cost V 3 bases and J 0 bases, with 8 bases left between them. Germline V lookup: CDR1 MNHEY, CDR2 SMNVEV (reference sequence). This CDR3 comprises 15 residues. The CDR3 nucleotides are TGTGCCAGCAGTTTCGGGGTGGCGAACACCGGGGAGCTGTTTTTT. Its translation is CASSFGVANTGELFF.

The sample holds many counts of this clonotype. V is TRBV20-1 and J is TRBJ2-2; 7 nucleotides agree with TRBD1. Germline CDR1 DFQATT, CDR2 SNEGSKA (reference sequence). The CDR3 consists of 14 residues. The junction had 2 bases not matched to a gene; V was cut back by 4 bases and J by 0 bases. Here the CDR3 DNA reads TGCAGTGCTACCGGGACAGCGAACACCGGGGAGCTGTTTTTT. This codes for CSATGTANTGELFF.

This clonotype appeared a few times. The chain employs TRBV12-2 and TRBJ2-1; the table's D call, TRBD1, has no DNA check behind it. TRBV12-2 is noted as a pseudogene. The CDR3 has 16 residues. CDR3 residues: CASRFMNPRGDDEQFF. In nucleotides, the CDR3 is TGTGCAAGTCGCTTCATGAACCCCAGGGGGGACGATGAGCAGTTCTTC.

This clonotype occurred many times. The chain combines TRBV27 with TRBJ2-3; D is undetermined. V was trimmed by 0 bases and J by 3 bases, leaving 7 bases between them. Per the germline V gene, CDR1 is MNHEY and CDR2 is SMNVEV (reference sequence). This CDR3 contains 14 residues. CDR3 region: CASSLSILTDTQYF. In nucleotides, the CDR3 is TGTGCCAGCAGTTTATCGATCTTGACAGATACGCAGTATTTT.

This clonotype has ten or more counts. The V call is TRBV20-1, the J call TRBJ1-1; D not resolved. Trimming cost V 1 base and J 0 bases, with 9 bases left between them. The CDR3 loop spans 14 amino acids. CDR1 and CDR2 from the germline V gene are DFQATT and SNEGSKA (reference sequence). CDR3 in DNA: TGCAGTGCTAGAGTCGGCAGCCTGAACACTGAAGCTTTCTTT. Translated: CSARVGSLNTEAFF.

The table lists this clonotype with a few counts. The genes are TRBV5-5 and TRBJ1-2; D may be TRBD1 (6 bases). Per germline, CDR1 SGHKS and CDR2 YYEKEE (reference sequence). This CDR3 has 19 residues. V was trimmed by 0 bases and J by 4 bases, leaving 25 bases between them. The CDR3 region has the DNA TGTGCCAGCAGCTTGGCCCCAGGGGCCCAGGGGCCTTCAACCTATGGCTACACCTTC. Amino acids: CASSLAPGAQGPSTYGYTF.

With regard to this clonotype: A read error may explain this, as a much larger clone is one base away. The V gene is TRBV11-2, the J gene TRBJ2-1; no definite D call. Germline-derived CDR1 and CDR2 are SGHAT and FQNNGV. Trimming shortened V by 5 bases and J by 3 bases, and 8 bases separated the two germline ends. The CDR3 has 13 amino acids. CDR3 residues: CASSPNSYNEQFF. CDR3 sequence (DNA): TGTGCCAGCAGCCCTAACAGCTACAATGAGCAGTTCTTC. Looking up the rest from reference TRBV11-2 and TRBJ2-1 gives the full variable domain: EAGVAQSPRYKIIEKRQSVAFWCNPISGHATLYWYQQILGQGPKLLIQFQNNGVVDDSQLPKDRFSAERLKGVDSTLKIQPAKLEDSAVYLCASSPNSYNEQFFGPGTRLTVL.

The chain links TRBV6-2 or TRBV6-3 to TRBJ1-1; maybe TRBD1 (5 bases). CDR3 length equals 15 residues. V was clipped by 5 bases and J by 8 bases, with 21 bases between them. The germline V gene encodes CDR1 MNHEY and CDR2 SVGEGT. This CDR3 is CASSTAGATSREAFF. CDR3 sequence (DNA): TGTGCCAGCAGTACCGCCGGGGCGACGAGCCGAGAAGCTTTCTTT.

This chain joins TRBV27 and TRBJ1-5, with D uncertain. This CDR3 has 15 amino acids. Trimming pared 2 bases from V and 3 bases from J, leaving 11 bases between. The V gene's germline CDR1 is MNHEY and CDR2 SMNVEV (reference sequence). The CDR3 sequence: CASSLIFLDNQPQHF. CDR3 nucleotides: TGTGCCAGCAGTTTAATTTTTTTAGACAATCAGCCCCAGCATTTT.